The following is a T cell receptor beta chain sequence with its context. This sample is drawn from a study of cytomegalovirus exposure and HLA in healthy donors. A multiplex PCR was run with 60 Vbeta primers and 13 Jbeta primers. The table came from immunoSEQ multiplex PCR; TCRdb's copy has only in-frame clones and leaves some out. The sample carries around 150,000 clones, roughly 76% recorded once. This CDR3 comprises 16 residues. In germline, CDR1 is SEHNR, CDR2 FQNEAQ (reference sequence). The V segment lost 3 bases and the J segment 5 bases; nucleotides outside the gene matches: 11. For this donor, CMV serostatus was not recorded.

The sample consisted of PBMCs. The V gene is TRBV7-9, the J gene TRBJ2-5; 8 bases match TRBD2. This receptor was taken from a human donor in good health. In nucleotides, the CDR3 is TGTGCCAGCAGCTTGCCAGCGGGAGTTTACTGGGAGACCCAGTACTTC. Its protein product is CASSLPAGVYWETQYF.